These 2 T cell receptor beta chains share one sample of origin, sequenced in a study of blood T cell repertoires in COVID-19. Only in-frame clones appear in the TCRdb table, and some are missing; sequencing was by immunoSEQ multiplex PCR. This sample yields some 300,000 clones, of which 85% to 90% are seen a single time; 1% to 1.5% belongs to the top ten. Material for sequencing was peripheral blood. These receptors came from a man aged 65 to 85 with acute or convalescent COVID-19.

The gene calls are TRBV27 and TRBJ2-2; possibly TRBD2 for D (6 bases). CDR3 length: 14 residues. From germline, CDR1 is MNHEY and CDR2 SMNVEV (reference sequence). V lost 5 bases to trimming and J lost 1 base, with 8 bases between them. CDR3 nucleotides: TGTGCCAGCAGTCGGCGGGGGAACACCGGGGAGCTGTTTTTT. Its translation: CASSRRGNTGELFF.

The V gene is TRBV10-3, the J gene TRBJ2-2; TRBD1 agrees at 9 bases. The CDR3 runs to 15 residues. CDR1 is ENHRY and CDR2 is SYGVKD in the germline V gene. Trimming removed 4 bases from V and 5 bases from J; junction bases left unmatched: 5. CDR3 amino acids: CAISGGTGITGELFF. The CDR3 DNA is TGTGCCATCAGTGGGGGGACAGGGATAACCGGGGAGCTGTTTTTT.